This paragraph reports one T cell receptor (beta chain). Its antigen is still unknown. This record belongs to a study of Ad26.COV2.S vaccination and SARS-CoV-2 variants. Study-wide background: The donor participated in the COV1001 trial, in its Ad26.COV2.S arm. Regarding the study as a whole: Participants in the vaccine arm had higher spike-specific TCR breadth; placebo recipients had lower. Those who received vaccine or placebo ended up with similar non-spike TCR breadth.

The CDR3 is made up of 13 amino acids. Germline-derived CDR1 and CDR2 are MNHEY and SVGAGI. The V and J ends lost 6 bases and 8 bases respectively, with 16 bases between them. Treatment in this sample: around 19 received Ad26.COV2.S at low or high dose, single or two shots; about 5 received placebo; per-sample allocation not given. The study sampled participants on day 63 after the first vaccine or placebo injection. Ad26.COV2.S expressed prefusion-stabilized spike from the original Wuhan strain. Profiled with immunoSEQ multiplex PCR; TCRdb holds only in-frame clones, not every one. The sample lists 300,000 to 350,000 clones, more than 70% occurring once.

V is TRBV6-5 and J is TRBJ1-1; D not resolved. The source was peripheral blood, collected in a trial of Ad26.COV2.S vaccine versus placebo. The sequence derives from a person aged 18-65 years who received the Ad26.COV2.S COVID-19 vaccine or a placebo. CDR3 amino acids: CASRVPVRKEAFF. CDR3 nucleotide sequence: TGTGCCAGCAGAGTACCCGTTCGGAAGGAAGCTTTCTTT.